Listed below are T cell receptor beta chains from one sample, sequenced in a study of blood T cell repertoires in COVID-19. The data were produced by immunoSEQ multiplex PCR, yet TCRdb's version contains in-frame clones alone and is incomplete. The sample records 150,000 to 200,000 clones, around 80% being singletons. Sequencing used peripheral blood. The receptors here all came from a man between 60 and 75 years old with active or convalescent COVID-19. CDR3s include the opening cysteine and the closing phenylalanine or tryptophan. The order of the fields is CDR3 DNA, CDR3 protein, clone size, V gene, D gene, J gene. D genes are given only for firm matches. A clone size is listed for some rows: how often the clone was seen (once, few, many), or a class if it is expanded.

cdr3_nt: TGCAGCGTAGACAGTCCTAACTATGGCTACACCTTC
cdr3_aa: CSVDSPNYGYTF
clone_size: NA
v_call: TRBV29-1
d_call: NA
j_call: TRBJ1-2

cdr3_nt: TGTGCCAGCAGCTCGTCGGGGGGTATGAACACTGAAGCTTTCTTT
cdr3_aa: CASSSSGGMNTEAFF
clone_size: few
v_call: TRBV3-1/TRBV3-2
d_call: NA
j_call: TRBJ1-1

cdr3_nt: TGCGCCAGCAGCTTGGCCGGAGGAGGGACAGCCACAGATACGCAGTATTTT
cdr3_aa: CASSLAGGGTATDTQYF
clone_size: NA
v_call: TRBV5-1
d_call: NA
j_call: TRBJ2-3

cdr3_nt: TGTGCCAGCAGCTCCCCGGGACAGGGGACAGATACGCAGTATTTT
cdr3_aa: CASSSPGQGTDTQYF
clone_size: NA
v_call: TRBV11-2
d_call: TRBD1
j_call: TRBJ2-3

cdr3_nt: TGTGCCACCGCGGGACTAGCGGGAAACACCGGGGAGCTGTTTTTT
cdr3_aa: CATAGLAGNTGELFF
clone_size: NA
v_call: TRBV2
d_call: TRBD2
j_call: TRBJ2-2

cdr3_nt: TGTGCCAGAGACAGGGGAGGAAGCACAGATACGCAGTATTTT
cdr3_aa: CARDRGGSTDTQYF
clone_size: NA
v_call: TRBV2
d_call: TRBD1
j_call: TRBJ2-3

cdr3_nt: TGCGCCAGCAGCCAAGGTGTTAGGCACACAGGGTATCAGCCCCAGCATTTT
cdr3_aa: CASSQGVRHTGYQPQHF
clone_size: NA
v_call: TRBV4-1
d_call: NA
j_call: TRBJ1-5

cdr3_nt: TGTGCCAGCAGCTTGGGTCCGGGAGATGGGGCCAACGTCCTGACTTTC
cdr3_aa: CASSLGPGDGANVLTF
clone_size: few
v_call: TRBV5-5
d_call: NA
j_call: TRBJ2-6

cdr3_nt: TGTGCCAGTAGTAGACTAGCGGGAGGGCTTGACACAGATACGCAGTATTTT
cdr3_aa: CASSRLAGGLDTDTQYF
clone_size: NA
v_call: TRBV19
d_call: TRBD2
j_call: TRBJ2-3

cdr3_nt: TGTGCCAGCAGTTACCTCGGCGGGGGAACAGGCTACACCTTC
cdr3_aa: CASSYLGGGTGYTF
clone_size: NA
v_call: TRBV6-5
d_call: NA
j_call: TRBJ1-2

cdr3_nt: TGCGCCAGCAGCTTGATGGGGACTTCTTCCACAGATACGCAGTATTTT
cdr3_aa: CASSLMGTSSTDTQYF
clone_size: NA
v_call: TRBV5-1
d_call: NA
j_call: TRBJ2-3

cdr3_nt: TGTGCCAGCAGCGCCTGGGACCCGACAGGTGAGCAGTTCTTC
cdr3_aa: CASSAWDPTGEQFF
clone_size: NA
v_call: TRBV9
d_call: NA
j_call: TRBJ2-1

cdr3_nt: TGTGCCAGCAGCTTCTTCCCGGGACTAGGGGGTGCAGATACGCAGTATTTT
cdr3_aa: CASSFFPGLGGADTQYF
clone_size: NA
v_call: TRBV7-8
d_call: TRBD2
j_call: TRBJ2-3

cdr3_nt: TGTGCCAGCAGCCCACCAGGGAATGAAAAACTGTTTTTT
cdr3_aa: CASSPPGNEKLFF
clone_size: once
v_call: TRBV11-2
d_call: NA
j_call: TRBJ1-4